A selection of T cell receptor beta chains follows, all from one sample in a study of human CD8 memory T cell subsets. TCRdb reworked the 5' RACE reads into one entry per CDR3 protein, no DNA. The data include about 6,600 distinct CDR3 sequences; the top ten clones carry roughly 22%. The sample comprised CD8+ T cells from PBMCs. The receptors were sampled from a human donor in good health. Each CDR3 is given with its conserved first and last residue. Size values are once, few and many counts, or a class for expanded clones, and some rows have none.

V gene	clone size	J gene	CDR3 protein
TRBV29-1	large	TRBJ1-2	CSVDSGPGYTF
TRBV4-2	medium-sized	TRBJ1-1	CASSQGSEAFF
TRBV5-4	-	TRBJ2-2	CASSLGTGLPGELFF
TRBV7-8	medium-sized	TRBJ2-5	CASRSGETQYF
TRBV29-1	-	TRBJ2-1	CSDSGPYNEQFF
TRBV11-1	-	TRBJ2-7	CASSLQRSSSYEQYF
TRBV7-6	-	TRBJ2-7	CASSLAGYYEQYF
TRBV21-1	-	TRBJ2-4	CASSKAWRDIQYF
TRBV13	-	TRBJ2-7	CASSSAGTGDPVQYF
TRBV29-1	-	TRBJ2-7	CSVVPGAGYEQYF
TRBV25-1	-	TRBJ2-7	CASSEDRSYEQYF
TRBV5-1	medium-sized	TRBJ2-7	CASNLADYEQYF
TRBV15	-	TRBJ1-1	CATSRAQQVWNTEAFF
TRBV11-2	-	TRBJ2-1	CASSFLRILGYNEQFF
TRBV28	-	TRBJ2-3	CASSFRGGSADTQYF
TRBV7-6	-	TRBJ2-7	CASSGRYEQYF
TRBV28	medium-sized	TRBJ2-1	CASSLSASGSYNEQFF
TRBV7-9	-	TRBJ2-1	CASSDTSGFSYNEQFF
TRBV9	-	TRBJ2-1	CASSPGYNEQFF
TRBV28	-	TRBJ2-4	CASSPGQGEDIQYF
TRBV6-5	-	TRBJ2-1	CASSYGQGGHNEQFF
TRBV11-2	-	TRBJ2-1	CASSLDPVAEYNEQFF
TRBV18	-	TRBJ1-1	CASSWSPNQGNTEAFF
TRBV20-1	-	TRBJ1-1	CSAKVSGGTEAFF
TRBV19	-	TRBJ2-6	CASSSSVPPSGANVLTF
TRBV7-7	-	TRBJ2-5	CASSPEGETQYF
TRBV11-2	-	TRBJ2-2	CASSLASNTGELFF
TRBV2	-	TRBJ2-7	CATRFGDRVSDEQYF
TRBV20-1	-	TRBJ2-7	CSAAKGARTLYEQYF
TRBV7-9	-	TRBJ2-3	CASSLDGRSTDTQYF
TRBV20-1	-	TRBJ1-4	CSAGPTTTTNEKLFF
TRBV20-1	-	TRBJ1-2	CSATRKGYGYTF